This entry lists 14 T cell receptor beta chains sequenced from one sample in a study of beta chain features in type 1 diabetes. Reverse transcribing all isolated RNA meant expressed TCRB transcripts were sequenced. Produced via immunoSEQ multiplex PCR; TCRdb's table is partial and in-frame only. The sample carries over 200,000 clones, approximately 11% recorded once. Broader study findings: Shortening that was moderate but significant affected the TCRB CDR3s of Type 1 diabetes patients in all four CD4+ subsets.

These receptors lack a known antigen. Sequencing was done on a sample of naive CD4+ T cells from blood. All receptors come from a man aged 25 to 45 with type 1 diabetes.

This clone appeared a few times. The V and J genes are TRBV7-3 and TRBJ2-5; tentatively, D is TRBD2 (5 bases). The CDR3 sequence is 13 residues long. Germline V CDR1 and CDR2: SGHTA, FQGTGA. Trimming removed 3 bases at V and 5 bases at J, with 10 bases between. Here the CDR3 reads CASSFRGAETQYF. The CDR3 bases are TGTGCCAGCAGCTTTCGGGGTGCGGAGACCCAGTACTTC.

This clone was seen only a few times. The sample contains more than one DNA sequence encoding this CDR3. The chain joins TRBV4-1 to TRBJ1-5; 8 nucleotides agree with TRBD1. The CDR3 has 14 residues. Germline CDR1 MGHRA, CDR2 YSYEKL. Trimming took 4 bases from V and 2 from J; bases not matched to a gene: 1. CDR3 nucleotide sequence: TGCGCCAGCAGCCCGGGACAGGGCAATCAGCCCCAGCATTTT. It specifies CASSPGQGNQPQHF.

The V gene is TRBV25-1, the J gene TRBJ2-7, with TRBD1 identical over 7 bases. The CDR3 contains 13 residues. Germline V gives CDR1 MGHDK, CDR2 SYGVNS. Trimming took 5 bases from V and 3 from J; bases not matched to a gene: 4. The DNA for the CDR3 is TGTGCCAGCAGTCGAGGGGGCCTCTACGAGCAGTACTTC. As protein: CASSRGGLYEQYF.

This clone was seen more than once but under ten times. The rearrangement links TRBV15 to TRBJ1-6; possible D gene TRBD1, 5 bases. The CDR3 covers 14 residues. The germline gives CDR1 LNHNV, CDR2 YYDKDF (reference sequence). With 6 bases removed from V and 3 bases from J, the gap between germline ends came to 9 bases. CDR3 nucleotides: TGTGCCACCAGTCTTAGGGGCTATAATTCACCCCTCCACTTT. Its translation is CATSLRGYNSPLHF.

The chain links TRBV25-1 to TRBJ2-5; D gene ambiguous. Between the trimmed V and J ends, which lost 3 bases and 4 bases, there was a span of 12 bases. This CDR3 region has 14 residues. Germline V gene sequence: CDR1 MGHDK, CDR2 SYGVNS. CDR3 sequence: CASSDSLTGETQYF. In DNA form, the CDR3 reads TGTGCCAGCAGTGACAGTCTTACGGGAGAGACCCAGTACTTC.

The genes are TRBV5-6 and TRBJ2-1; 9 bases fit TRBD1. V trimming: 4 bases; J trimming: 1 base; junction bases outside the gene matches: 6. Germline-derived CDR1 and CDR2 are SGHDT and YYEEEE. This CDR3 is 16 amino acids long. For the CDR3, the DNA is TGTGCCAGCAGCGCGCCCGGGACAGGGTCCTACAATGAGCAGTTCTTC. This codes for CASSAPGTGSYNEQFF.

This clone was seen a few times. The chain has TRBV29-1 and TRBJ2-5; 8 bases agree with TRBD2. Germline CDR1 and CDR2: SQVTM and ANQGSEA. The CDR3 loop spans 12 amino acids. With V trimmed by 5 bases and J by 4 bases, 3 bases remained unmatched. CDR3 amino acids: CSVSGGGETQYF. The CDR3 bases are TGCAGCGTTAGCGGGGGAGGAGAGACCCAGTACTTC.

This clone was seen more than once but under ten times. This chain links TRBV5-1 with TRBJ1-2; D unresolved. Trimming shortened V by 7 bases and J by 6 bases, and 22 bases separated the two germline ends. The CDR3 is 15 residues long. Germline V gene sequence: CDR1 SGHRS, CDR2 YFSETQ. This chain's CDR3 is CASAAEDGGYHGYTF. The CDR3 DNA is TGCGCCAGCGCAGCCGAGGATGGAGGTTACCATGGCTACACCTTC.

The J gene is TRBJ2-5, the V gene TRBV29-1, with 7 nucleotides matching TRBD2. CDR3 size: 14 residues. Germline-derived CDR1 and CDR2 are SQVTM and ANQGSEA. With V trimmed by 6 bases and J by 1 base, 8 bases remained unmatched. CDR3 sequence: CSVSGATVQETQYF. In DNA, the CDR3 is TGCAGCGTCAGCGGGGCGACAGTCCAAGAGACCCAGTACTTC.

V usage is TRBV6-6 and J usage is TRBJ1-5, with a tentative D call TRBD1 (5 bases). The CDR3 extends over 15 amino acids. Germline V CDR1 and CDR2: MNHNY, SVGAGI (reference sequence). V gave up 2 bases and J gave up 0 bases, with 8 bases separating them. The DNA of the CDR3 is TGTGCCAGCAGTTACGACAGTAATAGCAATCAGCCCCAGCATTTT. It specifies CASSYDSNSNQPQHF.

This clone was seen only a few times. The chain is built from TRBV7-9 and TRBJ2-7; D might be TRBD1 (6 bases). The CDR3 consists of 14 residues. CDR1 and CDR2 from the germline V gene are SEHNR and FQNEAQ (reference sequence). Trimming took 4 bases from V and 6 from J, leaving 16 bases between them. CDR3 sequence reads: CASSSSGTHGEQYF. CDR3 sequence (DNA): TGTGCCAGCAGCTCCTCCGGGACACACGGCGAGCAGTACTTC.

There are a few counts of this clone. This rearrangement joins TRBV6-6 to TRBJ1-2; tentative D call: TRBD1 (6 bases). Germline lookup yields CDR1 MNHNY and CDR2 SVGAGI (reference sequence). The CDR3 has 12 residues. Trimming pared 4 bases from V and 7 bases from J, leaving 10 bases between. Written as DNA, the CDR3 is TGTGCCAGCAGTTCCACAGGGAGTGGCTACACCTTC. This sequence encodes CASSSTGSGYTF.

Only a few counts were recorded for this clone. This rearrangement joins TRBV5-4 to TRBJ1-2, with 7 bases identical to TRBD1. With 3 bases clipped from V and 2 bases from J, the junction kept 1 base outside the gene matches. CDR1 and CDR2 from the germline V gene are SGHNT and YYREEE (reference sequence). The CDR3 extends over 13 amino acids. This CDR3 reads CASSWDRNYGYTF. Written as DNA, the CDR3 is TGTGCCAGCAGCTGGGACAGAAACTATGGCTACACCTTC.

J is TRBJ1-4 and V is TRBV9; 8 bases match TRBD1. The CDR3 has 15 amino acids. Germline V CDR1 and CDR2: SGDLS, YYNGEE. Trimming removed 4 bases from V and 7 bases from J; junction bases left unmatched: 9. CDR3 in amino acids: CASSPSGTGGEKLFF. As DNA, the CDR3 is TGTGCCAGCAGCCCCAGTGGGACAGGAGGTGAAAAACTGTTTTTT.